This T cell receptor beta chain appears in the sequencing data of a study of control samples from healthy donors and cancer patients. V shed 5 bases and J 4 bases; nucleotides not matched to a gene: 9. CDR1 is MGHRA and CDR2 is YSYEKL in the germline V gene. CDR3 length equals 16 residues. The repertoire was sequenced with immunoSEQ multiplex PCR; TCRdb's copy has only in-frame clones and lacks some. The repertoire has 100,000 to 150,000 clones, around 90% of them found once; the top ten carry roughly 2.7%. The TCR originated in a man in his forties in good health. The specimen was blood. The J gene is TRBJ2-5, the V gene TRBV4-1, with 11 bases fitting TRBD2. CDR3 nucleotide sequence: TGCGCCAGCAGCGCCCCTAGCGGGGGGCCGGGAGAGACCCAGTACTTC. This encodes CASSAPSGGPGETQYF.